A selection of T cell receptor beta chains follows, all from one sample in a study of blood T cell repertoires in COVID-19. Profiled with immunoSEQ multiplex PCR; TCRdb holds only in-frame clones, not every one. The sample shows a few hundred thousand clones, 80% to 90% of them seen only once. Specimen: PBMCs or T cells enriched from blood (not recorded which). These receptor sequences come from a man younger than 45 with acute COVID-19. CDR3s include the opening cysteine and the closing phenylalanine or tryptophan. The order of the fields is J gene, V gene, D gene, CDR3 protein. The D gene is left open where the match is weak.

j_gene: TRBJ1-3
v_gene: TRBV28
d_gene: -
CDR3aa: CASSPPREGRTGNTIYF

j_gene: TRBJ1-2
v_gene: TRBV6-2/TRBV6-3
d_gene: -
CDR3aa: CASSLTVANYGYTF

j_gene: TRBJ1-1
v_gene: TRBV15
d_gene: -
CDR3aa: CATSIGRGAGRTEAFF

j_gene: TRBJ1-1
v_gene: TRBV5-1
d_gene: -
CDR3aa: CASSLRGGTEAFF

j_gene: TRBJ1-6
v_gene: TRBV6-5
d_gene: TRBD1
CDR3aa: CASSYQGAGSPLHF

j_gene: TRBJ2-1
v_gene: TRBV9
d_gene: -
CDR3aa: CASSVIALKGNEQFF

j_gene: TRBJ1-5
v_gene: TRBV3-1/TRBV3-2
d_gene: -
CDR3aa: CASSQDSGNQPQHF

j_gene: TRBJ1-5
v_gene: TRBV6-5
d_gene: -
CDR3aa: CASSYTGVDQPQHF

j_gene: TRBJ2-3
v_gene: TRBV9
d_gene: TRBD2
CDR3aa: CASSITSGGSVDTQYF

j_gene: TRBJ1-4
v_gene: TRBV7-9
d_gene: -
CDR3aa: CASSLSGQNLEKLFF

j_gene: TRBJ1-1
v_gene: TRBV3-1/TRBV3-2
d_gene: -
CDR3aa: CASSQYRENTEAFF

j_gene: TRBJ2-3
v_gene: TRBV11-3
d_gene: TRBD2
CDR3aa: CASSHPREDDTQYF

j_gene: TRBJ1-6
v_gene: TRBV6-1
d_gene: -
CDR3aa: CASSEDPGDNSPLHF

j_gene: TRBJ2-3
v_gene: TRBV6-2/TRBV6-3
d_gene: -
CDR3aa: CASSHDSLSTDTQYF

j_gene: TRBJ1-5
v_gene: TRBV6-5
d_gene: -
CDR3aa: CASSSAGTPTNQPQHF

j_gene: TRBJ1-5
v_gene: TRBV15
d_gene: -
CDR3aa: CATSREAGRRSNQPQHF

j_gene: TRBJ2-2
v_gene: TRBV7-9
d_gene: TRBD1
CDR3aa: CASSNAGTVRTGELFF

j_gene: TRBJ1-4
v_gene: TRBV19
d_gene: -
CDR3aa: CASIANEKLFF

j_gene: TRBJ1-5
v_gene: TRBV15
d_gene: -
CDR3aa: CATSRARGGFQPQHF

j_gene: TRBJ2-5
v_gene: TRBV7-2
d_gene: TRBD2
CDR3aa: CASSPRLAGGTQYF

j_gene: TRBJ1-4
v_gene: TRBV19
d_gene: TRBD1
CDR3aa: CASTAGGAEEKLFF

j_gene: TRBJ2-1
v_gene: TRBV6-5
d_gene: TRBD2
CDR3aa: CASTGGGEQFF

j_gene: TRBJ1-6
v_gene: TRBV5-8
d_gene: TRBD1
CDR3aa: CASSSVSGQNNSPLHF

j_gene: TRBJ2-3
v_gene: TRBV27
d_gene: -
CDR3aa: CASSQISTDTQYF

j_gene: TRBJ1-3
v_gene: TRBV6-6
d_gene: TRBD1
CDR3aa: CASRPTGNLGNTIYF

j_gene: TRBJ2-5
v_gene: TRBV24-1
d_gene: -
CDR3aa: CATSEQAKETQYF

j_gene: TRBJ2-1
v_gene: TRBV29-1
d_gene: TRBD2
CDR3aa: CSGSGVSYNEQFF

j_gene: TRBJ2-1
v_gene: TRBV23-1
d_gene: -
CDR3aa: CASRVKDRRHPGYNEQFF

j_gene: TRBJ2-2
v_gene: TRBV9
d_gene: TRBD1
CDR3aa: CASSPRGQGTGELFF

j_gene: TRBJ2-5
v_gene: TRBV19
d_gene: TRBD2
CDR3aa: CASSGLAGVQETQYF

j_gene: TRBJ2-3
v_gene: TRBV28
d_gene: TRBD2
CDR3aa: CASPAPERGGTDTQYF

j_gene: TRBJ2-3
v_gene: TRBV18
d_gene: -
CDR3aa: CASSSQGGDADTQYF

j_gene: TRBJ2-5
v_gene: TRBV21-1
d_gene: -
CDR3aa: CASRGTGETQYF

j_gene: TRBJ2-5
v_gene: TRBV5-4
d_gene: -
CDR3aa: CASSLARLGEETQYF

j_gene: TRBJ2-3
v_gene: TRBV5-4
d_gene: TRBD1
CDR3aa: CASSKGQGTDTQYF

j_gene: TRBJ2-5
v_gene: TRBV6-6
d_gene: -
CDR3aa: CASSYLRGGGETQYF

j_gene: TRBJ2-3
v_gene: TRBV5-1
d_gene: TRBD2
CDR3aa: CASSILAGALTDTQYF

j_gene: TRBJ2-1
v_gene: TRBV7-8
d_gene: TRBD2
CDR3aa: CASSSLAGPNEQFF

j_gene: TRBJ2-6
v_gene: TRBV28
d_gene: -
CDR3aa: CASSGQGGGGANVLTF

j_gene: TRBJ1-6
v_gene: TRBV19
d_gene: TRBD1
CDR3aa: CASSGPGQIPSPLHF

j_gene: TRBJ2-5
v_gene: TRBV5-6
d_gene: TRBD1
CDR3aa: CASSLFQGAGQETQYF

j_gene: TRBJ1-2
v_gene: TRBV28
d_gene: -
CDR3aa: CASSTTGGYTF

j_gene: TRBJ2-3
v_gene: TRBV3-1/TRBV3-2
d_gene: -
CDR3aa: CASSQDEAGTDTQYF